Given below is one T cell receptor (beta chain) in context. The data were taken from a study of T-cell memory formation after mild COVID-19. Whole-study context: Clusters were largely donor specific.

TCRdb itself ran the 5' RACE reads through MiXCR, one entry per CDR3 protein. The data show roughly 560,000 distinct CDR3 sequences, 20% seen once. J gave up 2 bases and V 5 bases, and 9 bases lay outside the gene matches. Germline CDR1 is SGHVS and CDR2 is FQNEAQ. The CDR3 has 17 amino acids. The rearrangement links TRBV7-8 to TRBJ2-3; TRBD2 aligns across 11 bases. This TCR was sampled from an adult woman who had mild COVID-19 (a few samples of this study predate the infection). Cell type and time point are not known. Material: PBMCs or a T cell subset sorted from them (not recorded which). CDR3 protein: CASSHLLAGENTDTQYF. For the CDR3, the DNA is TGTGCCAGCAGCCACCTACTAGCGGGAGAGAACACAGATACGCAGTATTTT.